These 23 T cell receptor beta chains share one sample of origin, sequenced in a study of blood T cells in healthy people across ages. The second PCR ran roughly 6 to 11 cycles with a sample-barcoded 5' primer and J-beta primers. MiXCR was run by TCRdb on the 5' RACE reads, yielding one entry per CDR3 protein. The repertoire consists of 1.8 million or so distinct CDR3 sequences, with about 39% occurring once and the leading ten covering about 21%. The sample was blood. The source is a human donor in good health.

This clonotype was counted a few times. CDR3 in DNA: TGCAGTACCCAAACTCCGGGACTAGCGGGGGGGTCGGGGGAGCAGTTCTTC. Its translation: CSTQTPGLAGGSGEQFF. The rearrangement joins TRBV20-1 to TRBJ2-1, with 16 bases that match TRBD2. The J segment lost 10 bases and the V segment lost 8 bases, leaving 17 bases of the junction unmatched. The CDR3 is 17 amino acids. Germline V gene sequence: CDR1 DFQATT, CDR2 SNEGSKA (reference sequence).

In nucleotides, the CDR3 is TGTGCCAGCTTAATGGAGTACCAAGAGACCCAGTACTTC. Translating it yields CASLMEYQETQYF. This chain links TRBV12-3 or TRBV12-4 with TRBJ2-5, with no clear D. CDR3 length equals 13 residues. Trimming pared 8 bases from V and 0 bases from J, leaving 10 bases between.

This chain connects TRBV7-3 to TRBJ2-7; D gene unclear. Germline V lookup: CDR1 SGHTA, CDR2 FQGTGA. The CDR3 covers 16 residues. With 5 bases removed from V and 2 bases from J, the gap between germline ends came to 19 bases. CDR3 region: CASSPDPGLGTYEQYF. CDR3 nucleotides: TGTGCCAGCAGCCCAGATCCGGGCCTCGGAACCTACGAGCAGTACTTC.

About this clonotype: The germline gene is not matched at one end of the junction; a read error may be the cause. The J gene is TRBJ1-5, the V gene TRBV4-2; no firm D call. The V gene's germline CDR1 is LGHNA and CDR2 YNFKEQ. The CDR3 length is 15 residues. As DNA, the CDR3 is TGTGCCAGCAGCCAAGAAACCCATAGCGATCAGCCCCAGCATTTT. Its protein product is CASSQETHSDQPQHF.

This clonotype appeared a few times. V gene TRBV4-1 combines with J gene TRBJ1-5, with TRBD1 matching over 7 bases. The CDR3 is 17 amino acids. The junction had 11 bases not matched to a gene; V was cut back by 0 bases and J by 6 bases. CDR1 and CDR2 (germline): MGHRA, YSYEKL. CDR3 nucleotide sequence: TGCGCCAGCAGCCAAGATCATGGAGGGGGCATAGGTCAGCCCCAGCATTTT. This codes for CASSQDHGGGIGQPQHF.

The chain links TRBV6-2 or TRBV6-3 to TRBJ2-4, with D unresolved. The CDR3 covers 14 residues. The germline V and J ends were trimmed by 6 bases and 6 bases, with 15 bases remaining between them. Per the germline V gene, CDR1 is MNHEY and CDR2 is SVGEGT. In DNA form, the CDR3 reads TGTGCCAGCAGCCGCCAATGGCCATTAAACATTCAGTACTTC. Translation: CASSRQWPLNIQYF.

This chain uses TRBV28 with TRBJ2-7; D not resolved. Germline lookup yields CDR1 MDHEN and CDR2 SYDVKM. This CDR3 comprises 17 residues. V dropped 4 bases and J dropped 0 bases, with 19 bases sitting between them. The DNA of the CDR3 is TGTGCCAGCAGTTCCCCTGGTTCCCAGGCTCTCTCCTACGAGCAGTACTTC. Encoded protein: CASSSPGSQALSYEQYF. Combining the CDR3 with reference TRBV28 and TRBJ2-7 gives the whole variable domain DVKVTQSSRYLVKRTGEKVFLECVQDMDHENMFWYRQDPGLGLRLIYFSYDVKMKEKGDIPEGYSVSREKKERFSLILESASTNQTSMYLCASSSPGSQALSYEQYFGPGTRLTVT.

This clonotype is labeled medium-sized (0.01 to 0.1%). The gene calls are TRBV29-1 and TRBJ2-1, with D perhaps matching TRBD2 (5 bases). This CDR3 comprises 12 residues. Germline-derived CDR1 and CDR2 are SQVTM and ANQGSEA. The V gene lost 3 bases and the J gene lost 2 bases, with 5 bases spanning the gap. DNA of the CDR3: TGCAGCGTTGACGGGACCTACAATGAGCAGTTCTTC. It codes for CSVDGTYNEQFF.

This clonotype showed up just a few times. The chain carries TRBV5-5 and TRBJ1-4; no reliable D call. This CDR3 is 15 amino acids long. Germline V gene lookup returns CDR1 SGHKS and CDR2 YYEKEE (reference sequence). Trimming took off 3 bases at V and 3 bases at J, with 12 bases between the two ends. The CDR3 here is CASSSGPSSNEKLFF. For the CDR3, the DNA is TGTGCCAGCAGCTCCGGACCGAGCTCTAATGAAAAACTGTTTTTT.

This chain uses TRBV18 with TRBJ2-5; maybe TRBD1 (6 bases). Germline CDR1 is KGHSH and CDR2 is LQKENI. The CDR3 contains 13 residues. Trimming cost V 5 bases and J 2 bases, with 9 bases left between them. CDR3 protein: CASSWDTQETQYF. CDR3 DNA: TGTGCCAGCTCATGGGACACACAAGAGACCCAGTACTTC.

With respect to this clonotype: A junction end diverges from the germline sequence, so it may reflect a read error. The chain joins TRBV10-3 to TRBJ2-5, with D tentatively TRBD1 (6 bases). The CDR3 length is 14 residues. The germline gives CDR1 ENHRY, CDR2 SYGVKD. The CDR3 loop reads CAVSEQGYQETQYF. In DNA form, the CDR3 reads TGTGCCGTCAGTGAGCAGGGGTACCAAGAGACCCAGTACTTC.

The genes are TRBV27 and TRBJ2-3; 12 bases are a match to TRBD2. V gave up 3 bases and J gave up 4 bases; unmatched junction bases: 5. CDR3 size: 16 residues. The germline V gene encodes CDR1 MNHEY and CDR2 SMNVEV (reference sequence). CDR3 in amino acids: CASSLILAGGSDTQYF. The CDR3 DNA is TGTGCCAGCAGTTTGATTCTAGCGGGGGGGTCAGATACGCAGTATTTT.

The chain combines TRBV7-2 with TRBJ2-5; tentative D call: TRBD2 (5 bases). CDR1 and CDR2 (germline): SGHTA, FQGNSA. There are 12 residues in the CDR3. Trimming stripped 1 base from V and 13 bases from J, with 13 bases between. The CDR3 bases are TGTGCCAGCAGCTTAGGTTTCGGGGTGCTGTACTTC. Amino acids: CASSLGFGVLYF.

This clonotype appeared a few times. The chain employs TRBV9 and TRBJ2-3; D possibly corresponds to TRBD2 (5 bases). Germline loops: CDR1 SGDLS, CDR2 YYNGEE. The CDR3 is made up of 16 amino acids. Trimming left V 0 bases short and J 1 base short, with 12 bases between. The CDR3 here is CASSVGVGSGTDTQYF. The CDR3 DNA reads TGTGCCAGCAGCGTAGGGGTGGGGAGCGGCACAGATACGCAGTATTTT.

The gene calls are TRBV20-1 and TRBJ2-1; a weak D match, TRBD1 (6 bases). This CDR3 is 11 amino acids long. Germline V lookup: CDR1 DFQATT, CDR2 SNEGSKA (reference sequence). V lost 6 bases and J lost 9, with 12 bases in between. This CDR3 reads CSANLQGEQFF. CDR3 in DNA: TGCAGTGCCAATCTACAGGGTGAGCAGTTCTTC.

The rearrangement links TRBV7-9 to TRBJ2-1; 7 positions agree with TRBD2. V was pared by 5 bases and J by 15 bases, with 13 bases of the junction left unmatched. The CDR3 length is 13 residues. Germline V gene sequence: CDR1 SEHNR, CDR2 FQNEAQ (reference sequence). CDR3 nucleotide sequence: TGTGCCAGCAGCCTGGGGGGTCGGGGGGAGAGGTTCTTC. Translating gives CASSLGGRGERFF. The full variable domain, completed using reference TRBV7-9 and TRBJ2-1, is DTGVSQNPRHKITKRGQNVTFRCDPISEHNRLYWYRQTLGQGPEFLTYFQNEAQLEKSRLLSDRFSAERPKGSFSTLEIQRTEQGDSAMYLCASSLGGRGERFFGPGTRLTVL.

This clonotype was observed a handful of times. An end of the junction does not agree with germline; a read error may underlie this. The chain has TRBV3-1 and TRBJ2-7; 9 bases are shared with TRBD2. The V gene's germline CDR1 is LGHDT and CDR2 YNNKEL (reference sequence). CDR3 length equals 15 residues. The CDR3 loop is CANSRGAGGSYEQYF. CDR3 bases: TGTGCCAACAGCCGAGGGGCGGGGGGGTCCTACGAGCAGTACTTC.

This clonotype was found many times. J is TRBJ2-7 and V is TRBV7-3; maybe TRBD2 (5 bases). Germline CDR1 and CDR2: SGHTA and FQGTGA. The germline V and J ends were trimmed by 5 bases and 2 bases, with 16 bases remaining between them. CDR3 length: 15 amino acids. CDR3 in DNA: TGTGCCAGCAGCCTAAGAGGAGGCCTCCCCTACGAGCAGTACTTC. It translates to CASSLRGGLPYEQYF.

This clonotype came up a few times. J is TRBJ2-1 and V is TRBV12-3 or TRBV12-4; no firm D call. The CDR3 is made up of 13 amino acids. Between the trimmed V and J ends, which lost 3 bases and 5 bases, there was a span of 8 bases. CDR3 sequence (DNA): TGTGCCAGCAGTTTTCCTTCCGACAATGAGCAGTTCTTC. Encoded protein: CASSFPSDNEQFF.

The chain joins TRBV6-6 to TRBJ2-5; 7 nucleotides line up with TRBD1. There are 14 residues in the CDR3. V gave up 5 bases and J gave up 1 base; unmatched junction bases: 4. Germline V CDR1 and CDR2: MNHNY, SVGAGI (reference sequence). CDR3 in amino acids: CASSQTGPQETQYF. As DNA, the CDR3 is TGTGCCAGCAGTCAGACAGGGCCCCAAGAGACCCAGTACTTC.

The rearrangement links TRBV3-1 to TRBJ2-5; 8 positions agree with TRBD2. The J segment lost 3 bases and the V segment lost 10 bases, leaving 13 bases of the junction unmatched. Germline lookup yields CDR1 LGHDT and CDR2 YNNKEL (reference sequence). CDR3 size: 15 residues. The CDR3 DNA follows: TGTGCCACGGGAAGGCGGGGGGCAAATGAAGAGACCCAGTACTTC. It translates to CATGRRGANEETQYF.

The chain combines TRBV12-3 or TRBV12-4 with TRBJ1-2, with D possibly TRBD1 on 6 matching bases. V lost 3 bases and J 5 bases, leaving 16 bases between the germline ends. The CDR3 has 15 amino acids. CDR3 sequence reads: CASSFWRRGGYGYTF. CDR3 nucleotide sequence: TGTGCCAGCAGTTTTTGGCGCAGGGGCGGGTATGGCTACACCTTC.

This clonotype showed up many times. The J gene is TRBJ2-3, the V gene TRBV4-2; D is possibly TRBD1 or TRBD2 (5 bases each). CDR1 and CDR2 from the germline V gene are LGHNA and YNFKEQ. V lost 4 bases to trimming and J lost 2 bases, with 13 bases between them. CDR3 length equals 15 residues. The CDR3 region is CASSPGTISTDTQYF. The CDR3 bases are TGTGCCAGCAGCCCAGGGACCATCTCCACAGATACGCAGTATTTT.